This T cell receptor (beta chain) was sequenced for a study of molecular identifiers for immune sequencing clone quantification. Preparation methods for the bulk TCR libraries were those previously described, with listed TCR primers. MiXCR was run by TCRdb on the PCR reads, yielding one entry per CDR3 protein. In the table there are about half a million distinct CDR3 sequences, about 20% of which are singletons. Trimming cost V 6 bases and J 6 bases, with 5 bases left between them. Looked up from germline, CDR1 is MNHEY and CDR2 is SVGAGI. The CDR3 is 11 amino acids. This clonotype was recorded at least ten times.

The sample comprised naive CD8+ T cells from blood, with Jurkat cell RNA spiked in. Subset meaning: FACS-sorted CD8+CD4-CCR7+CD45RA+ naive T cells. The clonotype originates from a human donor in good health. Some libraries in this study had Jurkat cell RNA spiked in. The chain combines TRBV6-5 with TRBJ1-4; D is unresolved. The CDR3 region is CASRSDEKLFF. The DNA of the CDR3 is TGTGCCAGCAGATCGGATGAAAAACTGTTTTTT.